This TCR beta chain was identified in a study of regulatory T cells in long-lasting Graves disease. Findings of the study overall: Graves' patients with persistent disease showed TCR diversity lower than patients newly diagnosed.

Comments on this clonotype: What it binds is unknown.

Time point here: newly diagnosed GD, antithyroid drugs for less than 3 months. The TCR library used RNA extracted from PBMCs. Construction of the TCR beta libraries employed iRepertoire HTBI primers in conjunction with Arm-PCR of CDR3 regions. In TCRdb, the multiplex PCR reads were re-called with MiXCR into one record per CDR3 protein. The sample includes 520,000 or so distinct CDR3 sequences, around 12% of them seen just once. This sample also belongs to another study, concerning T cells in Graves' hyperthyroidism and ophthalmopathy. That work states: First-round RT-PCR targeting the TCR CDR3 was performed with the HTBI primer set. The majority of expanded thyroid clonotypes above 0.001 also appeared in blood. Separating ophthalmopathy from stable hyperthyroidism was achieved by a 13 V-J model.

Specimen: peripheral blood mononuclear cells (PBMCs), collected at new diagnosis, from a patient treated with antithyroid drugs. The receptor was isolated from a young woman with Graves disease.

CDR3 loop: CASSMSVRQGAYEQYF. Written as DNA, the CDR3 is TGTGCCAGTAGTATGTCAGTGAGACAGGGGGCCTACGAGCAGTACTTC. The chain uses TRBV19 and TRBJ2-7, with TRBD1 matching over 9 bases. The CDR3 is 16 amino acids. Germline V CDR1 and CDR2: LNHDA, SQIVND (reference sequence). Trimming at V came to 3 bases and at J to 2 bases, leaving 8 bases not matched to a gene.